The T cell receptor beta chain under discussion was sequenced for a study of T-cell reconstitution after alpha-beta-depleted transplantation in children. The CDR3 is 13 amino acids. The V end was cut by 1 base, the J end by 4 bases, with 7 bases between. Germline V CDR1 and CDR2: LNHDA, SQIVND (reference sequence). General study findings and limits: Reportedly, only several hundred clones from non-depleted graft cells drove alpha-beta T-cell counts at about two months. Diversity and T-cell counts at one year after transplant derived mostly from new T cells.

Preparation of the TCRbeta library was carried out with unique molecular identifiers. One entry per CDR3 protein, called by TCRdb with MiXCR from the PCR reads. The sample shows hundreds of thousands of distinct CDR3 sequences, 7.5% to 9.5% of them seen only once. At least ten counts were recorded for this clonotype. What it recognizes is unknown. The sequence was collected from a male patient aged 10 to 17 who had a stem cell transplant for acute lymphoblastic leukemia, so the T cells may come from the graft donor. Sequencing was performed on PBMCs, mostly from graft donor cells, taken 180 days after TCRalphabeta/CD19-depleted stem cell transplant. The V call is TRBV19, the J call TRBJ1-1; D is ambiguous. CDR3 region: CASSIGSGTEAFF. In DNA form, the CDR3 reads TGTGCCAGTAGTATAGGCAGCGGCACTGAAGCTTTCTTT.